This T cell receptor (beta chain) was sequenced for a study of T cells in localized non-small cell lung cancer. The study, taken as a whole, reports: The tumor had only one region sequenced, so heterogeneity remains possible. Uninvolved adjacent lung had higher T cell clonality than tumor and all other tissues. Of the top 100 tumor clones, median roughly 53 were in adjacent lung, about 30 among its top 100.

The protocol was immunoSEQ multiplex PCR, while the TCRdb copy is restricted to in-frame clones and leaves out a portion. The sample holds around 70,000 clones; about 86% are singletons and the top ten take around a fifth. Remarks on this clone: Its antigen is still unknown.

CDR3 size: 15 residues. CDR1 and CDR2 from the germline V gene are SGHDT and YYEEEE. V gave up 0 bases and J gave up 4 bases, with 13 bases separating them. The chain employs TRBV5-6 and TRBJ1-1, with D hard to call. The specimen comprised peripheral blood, sampled before any cancer treatment. This receptor was identified in a male donor older than 55 with stage III squamous cell lung carcinoma. This chain's CDR3 is CASSLVAGASTEAFF. The CDR3 bases are TGTGCCAGCAGCTTGGTGGCAGGAGCCAGCACTGAAGCTTTCTTT.